The 14 T cell receptor beta chains below all came from one sample that was sequenced in a study of PD-1 blockade in classical Hodgkin lymphoma. All trial patients relapsed after autologous stem cell transplantation. Produced via immunoSEQ multiplex PCR; TCRdb's table is partial and in-frame only. The table records roughly 97,000 clones, roughly 88% of them present only once. This specimen was peripheral blood mononuclear cells (PBMCs), taken at baseline. Every receptor here comes from a human donor with classical Hodgkin lymphoma.

The chain carries TRBV30 and TRBJ2-5; perhaps D is TRBD1 or TRBD2 (5 bases each). The CDR3 runs 12 residues. V was shortened by 2 bases and J by 4 bases, with 8 bases between the two germline ends. CDR1 is GTSNPN and CDR2 is SVGIG in the germline V gene (reference sequence). The CDR3 DNA reads as TGTGCCTGGAGTAATGGGGGAGAGACCCAGTACTTC. The encoded protein is CAWSNGGETQYF.

The DNA of the CDR3 is TGTGCCTGGAGTGTACGGGGATACGAGCAGTACTTC. Translating gives CAWSVRGYEQYF. This chain uses TRBV30 with TRBJ2-7; D possibly corresponds to TRBD2 (5 bases). The ends were cut back, 0 bases at V and 4 bases at J, with 7 bases in the middle. The CDR3 totals 12 residues. CDR1 is GTSNPN and CDR2 is SVGIG in the germline V gene (reference sequence).

The chain is built from TRBV15 and TRBJ2-7; 10 nucleotides align to TRBD1. Germline values: CDR1 LNHNV, CDR2 YYDKDF (reference sequence). V shed 3 bases and J 6 bases; nucleotides not matched to a gene: 5. The CDR3 runs to 14 residues. CDR3 bases: TGTGCCACCAGCAGCCCAGACAGGGGGCGCGAGCAGTACTTC. Its protein is CATSSPDRGREQYF.

The gene calls are TRBV5-1 and TRBJ1-1; the D is unclear. The ends were cut back, 4 bases at V and 1 base at J, with 11 bases in the middle. This CDR3 comprises 14 residues. CDR1 and CDR2 from the germline V gene are SGHRS and YFSETQ. CDR3 nucleotide sequence: TGCGCCAGCAGCCCAAGGACCGAGAACACTGAAGCTTTCTTT. It encodes CASSPRTENTEAFF.

This chain connects TRBV6-1 to TRBJ2-3, with 7 bases lining up with TRBD1. Trimming at V came to 6 bases and at J to 3 bases, leaving 6 bases not matched to a gene. CDR1 is MNHNS, CDR2 SASEGT, per germline. The CDR3 is 14 residues long. The CDR3 region has the DNA TGTGCCAGCAGACAGGGGTTTTGGACAGATACGCAGTATTTT. Translation: CASRQGFWTDTQYF.

The chain carries TRBV6-6 and TRBJ1-2; 11 bases agree with TRBD1. Trimming took 4 bases from V and 2 from J; bases not matched to a gene: 0. CDR1 and CDR2 from the germline V gene are MNHNY and SVGAGI (reference sequence). The CDR3 is 14 amino acids. CDR3 sequence: CASSWTGGNYGYTF. CDR3 coding DNA: TGTGCCAGCAGTTGGACAGGGGGCAACTATGGCTACACCTTC.

The CDR3 DNA sequence: TGTGCCAGCAGCCCAGGACTAGTCAATGAGCAGTTCTTC. Residues: CASSPGLVNEQFF. This chain joins TRBV9 and TRBJ2-1; 7 nucleotides agree with TRBD2. The CDR3 extends over 13 amino acids. Germline trimming cut 4 bases from V and 6 bases from J; bases unmatched to any gene: 4. Germline assignment: CDR1 SGDLS and CDR2 YYNGEE.

This clone was recorded many times. The V and J genes are TRBV4-1 and TRBJ2-7; D unresolved. This CDR3 contains 13 residues. Germline V lookup: CDR1 MGHRA, CDR2 YSYEKL. Trimming left V 2 bases short and J 5 bases short, with 10 bases between. The CDR3 sequence: CASSQIGIDEQYF. DNA of the CDR3: TGCGCCAGCAGCCAAATAGGGATCGACGAGCAGTACTTC.

There are a few counts of this clone. The V call is TRBV11-2, the J call TRBJ2-1; no clear D. V lost 5 bases, J lost 8 bases, and 13 bases lay in between. The CDR3 is 13 amino acids. CDR1 is SGHAT, CDR2 FQNNGV, per germline. The CDR3 region has the DNA TGTGCCAGCAGCCGACTGTCAGTCTATGAGCAGTTCTTC. Protein sequence: CASSRLSVYEQFF.

The V and J genes are TRBV5-1 and TRBJ1-4, with a tentative D call TRBD1 (6 bases). The CDR3 is 15 amino acids. V lost 5 bases and J lost 7, with 18 bases in between. Germline loops: CDR1 SGHRS, CDR2 YFSETQ. CDR3 sequence (DNA): TGCGCCAGCAGGCGGGACACTTCGGACGGTGAAAAACTGTTTTTT. It codes for CASRRDTSDGEKLFF.

The chain joins TRBV5-1 to TRBJ2-7; 8 bases fit TRBD1. The V gene's germline CDR1 is SGHRS and CDR2 YFSETQ. The CDR3 has 14 amino acids. V lost 6 bases to trimming and J lost 6 bases; unmatched junction nucleotides: 11. CDR3 loop: CASTPGGAGLEQYF. CDR3 nucleotide sequence: TGCGCCAGCACACCAGGGGGCGCGGGGCTCGAGCAGTACTTC.

The chain uses TRBV9 and TRBJ2-1; 8 bases agree with TRBD2. Germline CDR1 reads SGDLS; CDR2 reads YYNGEE. The V segment lost 0 bases and the J segment 10 bases; nucleotides outside the gene matches: 3. The CDR3 covers 13 residues. The CDR3 loop is CASSVAGTREQFF. CDR3 nucleotide sequence: TGTGCCAGCAGCGTAGCCGGGACTAGGGAGCAGTTCTTC.

The rearrangement joins TRBV11-2 to TRBJ2-7; D possibly matches TRBD1 or TRBD2 (7 bases each). CDR1 is SGHAT and CDR2 is FQNNGV in the germline V gene. This CDR3 has 15 amino acids. With 1 base removed from V and 5 bases from J, the gap between germline ends came to 15 bases. CDR3 loop: CASSLAGGAPHEQYF. The CDR3 bases are TGTGCCAGCAGCTTAGCAGGGGGGGCGCCCCACGAGCAGTACTTC.

The sample holds a few counts of this clone. J is TRBJ1-1 and V is TRBV30; D not certain. This CDR3 has 11 residues. V was pared by 0 bases and J by 11 bases, with 10 bases between. CDR1 and CDR2 from the germline V gene are GTSNPN and SVGIG (reference sequence). The CDR3 spells CAWSVLEEAFF. CDR3 bases: TGTGCCTGGAGTGTTTTGGAGGAGGCTTTCTTT.